A single sample is the source of the 10 T cell receptor beta chains below, sequenced in a study of blood T cells in healthy people across ages. Primers used in a second PCR of roughly 7 to 11 cycles were a sample-barcoded 5' primer and a J-beta primer mix. Using its own MiXCR run on the 5' RACE reads, TCRdb lists one record per CDR3 protein. The data show about 670,000 distinct CDR3 sequences, with 40% to 65% seen just once and approximately 13% held by the top ten. Input material: blood. The receptors were gathered from a woman aged 80 or over in good health.

This clonotype was observed a few times. This chain joins TRBV9 and TRBJ2-3; 8 bases fit TRBD2. The CDR3 covers 15 residues. Germline-derived CDR1 and CDR2 are SGDLS and YYNGEE. Trimming took 0 bases from V and 1 from J; bases not matched to a gene: 1. The CDR3: CASSVVTSGTDTQYF. The CDR3 nucleotides read TGTGCCAGCAGCGTAGTGACTAGCGGCACAGATACGCAGTATTTT.

This clonotype was detected many times. V is TRBV3-1 and J is TRBJ2-1, with 10 bases identical to TRBD2. V shed 5 bases, J shed 8 bases, and the junction held 9 bases outside the gene matches. The CDR3 covers 15 residues. In germline, CDR1 is LGHDT, CDR2 YNNKEL (reference sequence). The CDR3 DNA reads TGTGCCAGCAGCGCACCGGGACTAGCGTCCCATGAGCAGTTCTTC. Translation: CASSAPGLASHEQFF.

This clonotype was seen ten or more times. The chain employs TRBV29-1 and TRBJ2-5; 9 nucleotides line up with TRBD1. CDR1 SQVTM and CDR2 ANQGSEA come from the germline V gene. The CDR3 is 13 amino acids. Losses at the gene ends were 6 bases for V and 5 bases for J; bases not matched to a gene: 7. The CDR3 sequence is CSVARQGGETQYF. The CDR3 DNA reads TGCAGCGTGGCAAGACAGGGGGGTGAGACCCAGTACTTC.

This rearrangement joins TRBV20-1 to TRBJ2-3; no clear D gene. V gave up 3 bases and J gave up 2 bases, with 9 bases separating them. The CDR3 sequence is 13 residues long. Germline lookup yields CDR1 DFQATT and CDR2 SNEGSKA (reference sequence). Here the CDR3 reads CSASAQYTDTQYF. CDR3 coding DNA: TGCAGTGCTAGCGCGCAGTACACAGATACGCAGTATTTT.

On this clonotype: This clone may be a read error of a much larger clone one base away. This chain links TRBV9 with TRBJ2-1; 7 bases agree with TRBD1. The CDR3 runs to 15 residues. CDR1 is SGDLS and CDR2 is YYNGEE in the germline V gene. After removal of 0 bases from V and 11 bases from J, the junction contained 11 bases not matched to a gene. The CDR3 is CASSVEAGGFDKQFF. CDR3 in DNA: TGTGCCAGCAGCGTAGAGGCAGGGGGTTTCGATAAGCAGTTCTTC.

This clonotype was counted many times. The V and J genes are TRBV9 and TRBJ2-5; D gene unclear. The germline gives CDR1 SGDLS, CDR2 YYNGEE. This CDR3 spans 13 amino acids. Trimming took 3 bases from V and 2 from J, leaving 8 bases between them. DNA for the CDR3: TGTGCCAGCAGCGCAGGATTACAAGAGACCCAGTACTTC. This codes for CASSAGLQETQYF.

This clonotype was seen many times. The chain employs TRBV12-3 or TRBV12-4 and TRBJ2-1; D perhaps matches TRBD2 (5 bases). This CDR3 is built from 13 residues. V shed 5 bases and J shed 8 bases, with 13 bases lying between them. The DNA of the CDR3 is TGTGCCAGCAGTCCGGGATCTAGTTATGAGCAGTTCTTC. This sequence encodes CASSPGSSYEQFF.

This clonotype turned up a few times. The V and J genes are TRBV5-1 and TRBJ2-2, with D perhaps assigned TRBD1 or TRBD2 (5 bases each). From germline, CDR1 is SGHRS and CDR2 YFSETQ. Trimming pared 4 bases from V and 12 bases from J, leaving 19 bases between. The CDR3 extends over 14 amino acids. The CDR3 DNA reads as TGCGCCAGCAGCCCGGAATGGGGGACCCCCAAGCTGTTTTTT. Translation gives CASSPEWGTPKLFF.

The chain combines TRBV10-3 with TRBJ1-1, with unresolved D. CDR1 and CDR2 (germline): ENHRY, SYGVKD. The CDR3 contains 15 residues. V dropped 0 bases and J dropped 1 base, with 9 bases sitting between them. This chain's CDR3 is CAISESAATNTEAFF. The CDR3 DNA sequence: TGTGCCATCAGTGAGTCGGCAGCCACGAACACTGAAGCTTTCTTT.

This clonotype was counted once. CDR3 sequence: CALTGDSPNNEQFF. The CDR3 bases are TGTGCCCTGACCGGGGACAGTCCCAACAATGAGCAGTTCTTC. The chain links TRBV7-8 to TRBJ2-1; 7 nucleotides line up with TRBD1. CDR3 size: 14 residues. Germline V gives CDR1 SGHVS, CDR2 FQNEAQ. The junction had 12 bases not matched to a gene; V was cut back by 11 bases and J by 5 bases.